This is a list of T cell receptor beta chains from one sample in a study of T cells in Graves' hyperthyroidism and ophthalmopathy. TCRdb called the multiplex PCR reads again in MiXCR, with one record for every CDR3 protein. The sample has around 700,000 distinct CDR3 sequences, around 40% seen once. Material for sequencing was blood. The receptors come from a woman between 35 and 50 years old with Graves' hyperthyroidism. The CDR3 runs from the conserved cysteine through the conserved F or W. The D gene is left open where the match is weak. The size of a clone is reported for some rows only, either as once, few or many, or as a class for expanded clones.

cdr3_aa: CASSESTSGNNEQFF
cdr3_nt: TGTGCCAGCAGTGAATCGACTAGCGGGAACAATGAGCAGTTCTTC
j_call: TRBJ2-1
v_call: TRBV2
d_call: TRBD2
clone_size: -

cdr3_aa: CSVVKNRDSGSYEQYF
cdr3_nt: TGCAGCGTTGTGAAAAACCGGGACAGTGGATCCTACGAGCAGTACTTC
j_call: TRBJ2-7
v_call: TRBV29-1
d_call: TRBD1
clone_size: many

cdr3_aa: CASSQVLGNEKLFF
cdr3_nt: TGCGCCAGCAGCCAAGTTCTGGGTAATGAAAAACTGTTTTTT
j_call: TRBJ1-4
v_call: TRBV4-1
d_call: -
clone_size: few

cdr3_aa: CASITQHSNQPQHF
cdr3_nt: TGTGCCAGTATAACACAGCATAGCAATCAGCCCCAGCATTTT
j_call: TRBJ1-5
v_call: TRBV19
d_call: -
clone_size: few

cdr3_aa: CASSYRGQVAYEQYF
cdr3_nt: TGTGCCAGCAGCTACCGGGGACAGGTCGCCTACGAGCAGTACTTC
j_call: TRBJ2-7
v_call: TRBV7-2
d_call: TRBD1
clone_size: -

cdr3_aa: CSVGNLRASVVGTQYF
cdr3_nt: TGCAGCGTTGGTAATTTAAGAGCCTCCGTCGTTGGTACGCAGTATTTT
j_call: TRBJ2-3
v_call: TRBV29-1
d_call: -
clone_size: -

cdr3_aa: CSVEGKRAEAFF
cdr3_nt: TGCAGCGTTGAAGGGAAAAGGGCTGAAGCTTTCTTT
j_call: TRBJ1-1
v_call: TRBV29-1
d_call: -
clone_size: many

cdr3_aa: CAIGYGKGYTF
cdr3_nt: TGTGCCATCGGGTACGGTAAAGGCTACACCTTC
j_call: TRBJ1-2
v_call: TRBV10-3
d_call: -
clone_size: many

cdr3_aa: CATSDPGLSGNTIYF
cdr3_nt: TGTGCCACCAGTGATCCTGGATTGTCTGGAAACACCATATATTTT
j_call: TRBJ1-3
v_call: TRBV24-1
d_call: -
clone_size: few

cdr3_aa: CASSLGGQGSSGYTF
cdr3_nt: TGTGCCAGCAGCTTAGGCGGACAGGGTTCTAGTGGCTACACCTTC
j_call: TRBJ1-2
v_call: TRBV7-9
d_call: TRBD1
clone_size: many

cdr3_aa: CASSQMVSADYGYTF
cdr3_nt: TGTGCCAGCAGCCAGATGGTTTCGGCGGACTATGGCTACACCTTC
j_call: TRBJ1-2
v_call: TRBV14
d_call: -
clone_size: many

cdr3_aa: CSVRDSGGRNTIYF
cdr3_nt: TGCAGTGTCAGGGATTCCGGGGGCAGAAACACCATATATTTT
j_call: TRBJ1-3
v_call: TRBV20-1
d_call: -
clone_size: many

cdr3_aa: CASSYDGTIVGAYNSPLHF
cdr3_nt: TGTGCCAGCAGTTATGACGGGACAATAGTTGGCGCCTATAATTCACCCCTCCACTTT
j_call: TRBJ1-6
v_call: TRBV10-2
d_call: -
clone_size: -

cdr3_aa: CASSSDRALSETQYF
cdr3_nt: TGTGCCAGCAGCTCGGACAGGGCTCTTTCGGAGACCCAGTACTTC
j_call: TRBJ2-5
v_call: TRBV5-6
d_call: TRBD1
clone_size: few

cdr3_aa: CATPNGQGVDGYTF
cdr3_nt: TGTGCCACCCCAAACGGACAGGGCGTTGACGGCTACACCTTC
j_call: TRBJ1-2
v_call: TRBV2
d_call: TRBD1
clone_size: -

cdr3_aa: CASSPRQGNSNQPQHF
cdr3_nt: TGTGCCAGCAGCCCCAGACAGGGGAATAGCAATCAGCCCCAGCATTTT
j_call: TRBJ1-5
v_call: TRBV12-3/TRBV12-4
d_call: TRBD1
clone_size: many

cdr3_aa: CSVAQGISYEQYF
cdr3_nt: TGCAGCGTTGCTCAGGGGATCTCCTACGAGCAGTACTTC
j_call: TRBJ2-7
v_call: TRBV29-1
d_call: -
clone_size: -

cdr3_aa: CASSIDRGGETQYF
cdr3_nt: TGTGCCAGTAGTATAGACAGGGGTGGGGAGACCCAGTACTTC
j_call: TRBJ2-5
v_call: TRBV19
d_call: -
clone_size: many

cdr3_aa: CASSTQGQEETQYF
cdr3_nt: TGCGCCAGCAGTACACAGGGGCAGGAAGAGACCCAGTACTTC
j_call: TRBJ2-5
v_call: TRBV10-2
d_call: TRBD1
clone_size: once

cdr3_aa: CSSGGRPGYTF
cdr3_nt: TGCAGCTCAGGGGGCCGGCCAGGCTACACCTTC
j_call: TRBJ1-2
v_call: TRBV29-1
d_call: TRBD1
clone_size: -

cdr3_aa: CASSLQDGLTEAFF
cdr3_nt: TGTGCCAGCAGTCTTCAGGACGGCCTCACTGAAGCTTTCTTT
j_call: TRBJ1-1
v_call: TRBV6-6
d_call: -
clone_size: -

cdr3_aa: CASSFAQLDYEQYF
cdr3_nt: TGTGCCAGCAGCTTCGCCCAATTAGACTACGAGCAGTACTTC
j_call: TRBJ2-7
v_call: TRBV7-8
d_call: -
clone_size: -

cdr3_aa: CASRYRGNFIDSPLHF
cdr3_nt: TGTGCCAGCAGATACAGGGGGAATTTCATAGATTCACCCCTCCACTTT
j_call: TRBJ1-6
v_call: TRBV7-2
d_call: TRBD1
clone_size: -

cdr3_aa: CAGSVFGGGKETQYF
cdr3_nt: TGTGCCGGCAGCGTTTTTGGGGGGGGCAAAGAGACCCAGTACTTC
j_call: TRBJ2-5
v_call: TRBV7-6
d_call: -
clone_size: -

cdr3_aa: CASRTGLAGELFF
cdr3_nt: TGTGCCAGCAGGACAGGCCTGGCCGGGGAGCTGTTTTTT
j_call: TRBJ2-2
v_call: TRBV28
d_call: -
clone_size: once

cdr3_aa: CSVDPIAGTYGYTF
cdr3_nt: TGCAGCGTTGATCCGATTGCGGGGACCTATGGCTACACCTTC
j_call: TRBJ1-2
v_call: TRBV29-1
d_call: -
clone_size: few

cdr3_aa: CASSGGWGNQPQHF
cdr3_nt: TGTGCCAGCAGTGGGGGATGGGGCAATCAGCCCCAGCATTTT
j_call: TRBJ1-5
v_call: TRBV12-3/TRBV12-4
d_call: -
clone_size: many

cdr3_aa: CSVEGYRGTQYF
cdr3_nt: TGCAGCGTTGAAGGCTACAGGGGGACCCAGTACTTC
j_call: TRBJ2-5
v_call: TRBV29-1
d_call: TRBD1
clone_size: -

cdr3_aa: CASSARFRGTGGVGDSPLHF
cdr3_nt: TGTGCCAGCAGCGCTAGATTTCGGGGGACAGGGGGCGTCGGGGATTCACCCCTCCACTTT
j_call: TRBJ1-6
v_call: TRBV7-8
d_call: TRBD1
clone_size: few

cdr3_aa: CASSLGQGYTGELFF
cdr3_nt: TGCGCCAGCAGCCTAGGACAGGGGTACACCGGGGAGCTGTTTTTT
j_call: TRBJ2-2
v_call: TRBV4-3
d_call: TRBD1
clone_size: many

cdr3_aa: CASSEPGTGGETWDYGYTF
cdr3_nt: TGTGCCAGCAGTGAACCCGGGACAGGGGGCGAAACATGGGACTATGGCTACACCTTC
j_call: TRBJ1-2
v_call: TRBV25-1
d_call: TRBD1
clone_size: many

cdr3_aa: CASSSHTNYGYTF
cdr3_nt: TGTGCCAGCAGCTCCCACACTAACTATGGCTACACCTTC
j_call: TRBJ1-2
v_call: TRBV7-9
d_call: -
clone_size: -

cdr3_aa: CASSSRGGGYGYTF
cdr3_nt: TGTGCCAGCAGCTCCCGGGGGGGTGGCTATGGCTACACCTTC
j_call: TRBJ1-2
v_call: TRBV7-2
d_call: -
clone_size: many

cdr3_aa: CASSQGQNSPLHF
cdr3_nt: TGTGCCAGCAGTCAGGGACAGAATTCACCCCTCCACTTT
j_call: TRBJ1-6
v_call: TRBV3-1
d_call: TRBD1
clone_size: many

cdr3_aa: CASSFGIGGSETQYF
cdr3_nt: TGCGCCAGCAGCTTTGGCATCGGGGGGTCGGAGACCCAGTACTTC
j_call: TRBJ2-5
v_call: TRBV5-1
d_call: TRBD2
clone_size: few

cdr3_aa: CASRPGTSGTYEQYF
cdr3_nt: TGTGCCAGCAGGCCCGGGACTAGCGGTACCTACGAGCAGTACTTC
j_call: TRBJ2-7
v_call: TRBV13
d_call: TRBD2
clone_size: few

cdr3_aa: CASSLIGGFEAFF
cdr3_nt: TGTGCCAGCAGCCTTATAGGGGGCTTTGAAGCTTTCTTT
j_call: TRBJ1-1
v_call: TRBV12-3/TRBV12-4
d_call: TRBD1
clone_size: -

cdr3_aa: CASSLARWGTSYTF
cdr3_nt: TGTGCCAGCAGCTTAGCGCGATGGGGGACTAGCTACACCTTC
j_call: TRBJ1-2
v_call: TRBV7-9
d_call: -
clone_size: -

cdr3_aa: CASRSTSRSVNEQFF
cdr3_nt: TGTGCCAGCAGGTCGACTAGCCGGAGCGTCAATGAGCAGTTCTTC
j_call: TRBJ2-1
v_call: TRBV7-2
d_call: TRBD2
clone_size: -

cdr3_aa: CSARPLRGETEAFF
cdr3_nt: TGCAGTGCTAGACCTCTCAGGGGGGAGACTGAAGCTTTCTTT
j_call: TRBJ1-1
v_call: TRBV20-1
d_call: TRBD1
clone_size: few

cdr3_aa: CSVTSLGETQYF
cdr3_nt: TGCAGCGTGACCAGCTTAGGAGAGACCCAGTACTTC
j_call: TRBJ2-5
v_call: TRBV29-1
d_call: -
clone_size: many

cdr3_aa: CASSSLAGFGANVLTF
cdr3_nt: TGTGCCAGCAGTTCCCTAGCGGGCTTTGGGGCCAACGTCCTGACTTTC
j_call: TRBJ2-6
v_call: TRBV12-3/TRBV12-4
d_call: TRBD2
clone_size: -

cdr3_aa: CASSFRGRVGNTEAFF
cdr3_nt: TGTGCCAGCAGCTTTCGGGGGAGGGTGGGGAACACTGAAGCTTTCTTT
j_call: TRBJ1-1
v_call: TRBV12-1
d_call: -
clone_size: -

cdr3_aa: CASSLDSYKQYF
cdr3_nt: TGTGCCAGCAGCCTAGACAGCTACAAGCAGTACTTC
j_call: TRBJ2-7
v_call: TRBV7-2
d_call: -
clone_size: -

cdr3_aa: CSSKGGDSGNTIYF
cdr3_nt: TGCAGCTCCAAGGGGGGAGACTCTGGAAACACCATATATTTT
j_call: TRBJ1-3
v_call: TRBV29-1
d_call: -
clone_size: -

cdr3_aa: CASSLHPSAYEQYF
cdr3_nt: TGTGCCAGCAGCTTACATCCGTCAGCCTACGAGCAGTACTTC
j_call: TRBJ2-7
v_call: TRBV11-2
d_call: -
clone_size: -